This TCR beta chain was documented in a study of graft-versus-host responses after intestinal transplantation. CDR1 and CDR2 from the germline V gene are SGHKS and YYEKEE (reference sequence). The V end was cut by 7 bases, the J end by 9 bases, with 17 bases between. This CDR3 is built from 14 residues. Grafts had their tissue processed, releasing intraepithelial and lamina propria lymphocytes. This table comes from immunoSEQ multiplex PCR, and its TCRdb copy is limited to in-frame clones, with some not included. This sample has 25,000 to 30,000 clones, with over 60% found just once. The clonotype was recovered from a human patient who received an intestinal transplant, so some T cells may come from the graft donor. The specimen was ileum tissue, collected 98 days after intestinal transplantation. The gene calls are TRBV5-5 and TRBJ1-6; D is unresolved. CDR3 amino acids: CASHRPPSGSPLHF. Written as DNA, the CDR3 is TGTGCCAGCCACCGGCCGCCTAGTGGTTCACCCCTCCACTTT.